This T cell receptor beta chain appears in the sequencing data of a study of blood T cells in healthy people across ages. Isolated per sample were at least 6 million PBMCs. Only a few counts were recorded for this clonotype. Its antigen is still unknown. There are 14 residues in the CDR3. Trimming pared 0 bases from V and 1 base from J, leaving 8 bases between. CDR1 is DFQATT, CDR2 SNEGSKA, per germline (reference sequence). Using a J-beta primer mix together with a sample-barcoded 5' primer, a second PCR was run for roughly 7 to 11 cycles. In TCRdb, the 5' RACE reads were re-called with MiXCR into one record per CDR3 protein. Seen here are about 1.1 million distinct CDR3 sequences, around two fifths observed once, and the top ten hold about an eighth. Study-level findings and limits: A conclusive naive versus antigen-experienced comparison was prevented by the unsorted PBMCs. Per million T cells, TCR beta diversity dropped roughly linearly as age increased. It was held that the diversity estimates obtained from one million T cells were underestimates.

V is TRBV20-1 and J is TRBJ2-3; D not certain. The TCR originated in a man aged 18 to 30 in good health. Material for sequencing was blood. In DNA form, the CDR3 reads TGCAGTGCTAGAGATATCAGCCGCACAGATACGCAGTATTTT. Amino acid sequence: CSARDISRTDTQYF.